Listed below are T cell receptor beta chains from one sample, sequenced in a study of blood T cells in healthy people across ages. Via MiXCR, TCRdb re-called the 5' RACE reads, giving one row per CDR3 protein. The sample holds approximately 850,000 distinct CDR3 sequences, under 45% seen once. The specimen sequenced was blood. These receptors came from a man in his 60s in good health. Both conserved end residues are part of each CDR3. D genes are given only for firm matches. The size entry is marked missing in some rows and otherwise reads once, few, many or a size class.

v_call	d_call	cdr3_length	clone_size	j_call	cdr3_nt	cdr3_aa
TRBV21-1	NA	13	few	TRBJ2-7	TGTGCCAGCAGCACGGAGAGGGTGGGTGAGCAGTACTTC	CASSTERVGEQYF
TRBV6-1	TRBD2	15	few	TRBJ2-7	TGTGCAATACAAACCGGCGGGGGAGACTCCTACGAGCAGTACTTC	CAIQTGGGDSYEQYF
TRBV2	TRBD1	14	few	TRBJ1-6	TGTGCCAGCAGTTTCGGACAGGGACGCTCACCCCTCCACTTT	CASSFGQGRSPLHF
TRBV12-3/TRBV12-4	TRBD2	15	few	TRBJ2-3	TGTGCCAGCAGTTTTTCCGGGGGGGCGATGGATACGCAGTATTTT	CASSFSGGAMDTQYF
TRBV14	NA	14	few	TRBJ2-1	TGTGCCAGCAGCCGGGGCAGGGGGGTACTTGAGCAGTTCTTC	CASSRGRGVLEQFF
TRBV6-2/TRBV6-3	NA	16	few	TRBJ2-1	TGTGCCAGCAGTTACTCTGCGGGGCGCACCTACAATGAGCAGTTCTTC	CASSYSAGRTYNEQFF
TRBV7-7	NA	13	NA	TRBJ2-1	TGTGCCAGCAGCCCGAGGGAGTACAATGAGCAGTTCTTC	CASSPREYNEQFF
TRBV7-2	NA	15	NA	TRBJ2-5	TGTGCCAGCAGCTTACTCGGGGGGCAGCAAGAGACCCAGTACTTC	CASSLLGGQQETQYF
TRBV6-6	NA	16	NA	TRBJ1-5	TGTGCCAGCAGTTACCCAAAGACCCCTCAGAATCAGCCCCAGCATTTT	CASSYPKTPQNQPQHF
TRBV7-2	NA	14	NA	TRBJ1-4	TGTGCCAGCAGCTTAAAAGGACTGAATGAAAAACTGTTTTTT	CASSLKGLNEKLFF